The rows below give T cell receptor beta chains drawn from one sample of a study of beta chain features in type 1 diabetes. TCRdb's table, derived via immunoSEQ multiplex PCR, lists solely in-frame clones and lacks some. Among under 95,000 clones listed, approximately 32% were seen once. Sample: stem cell memory CD4+ T cells from blood. These receptors came from a woman under 30 in good health. CDR3s include the opening cysteine and the closing phenylalanine or tryptophan. The D gene is left open where the match is weak. Clone size is not always given. Where it is, it says once, few, many or a class for expanded clones.

>TRBJ2-3|-|-|TRBV19
CASSMTTQAQYF
TGTGCCAGTAGTATGACGACACAGGCGCAGTATTTT
>TRBJ1-2|TRBD1|-|TRBV28
CASEGTAYGYTF
TGTGCCAGTGAGGGGACAGCTTATGGCTACACCTTC
>TRBJ2-3|TRBD2|-|TRBV11-2
CASSPSRGGLFHF
TGTGCCAGCAGCCCGTCTCGGGGAGGGCTCTTCCATTTT
>TRBJ2-3|TRBD2|few|TRBV9
CASSLYSGGAIDTQYF
TGTGCCAGCAGCTTGTACAGCGGGGGGGCCATAGATACGCAGTATTTT
>TRBJ2-5|-|-|TRBV7-2
CASSPGPRRAETQYF
TGTGCCAGCAGCCCCGGACCACGGAGGGCGGAGACCCAGTACTTC
>TRBJ1-5|-|-|TRBV7-2
CASSSPRAGHNQPQHF
TGTGCCAGCAGCTCCCCCCGGGCAGGGCACAATCAGCCCCAGCATTTT
>TRBJ2-1|-|-|TRBV14
CASSQYRVRYGNEQFF
TGTGCCAGCAGCCAATACCGGGTCCGATACGGGAATGAGCAGTTCTTC
>TRBJ1-1|TRBD1|few|TRBV19
CASSYLTGANTEAFF
TGTGCCAGTAGTTACCTTACAGGGGCGAACACTGAAGCTTTCTTT
>TRBJ2-1|-|-|TRBV12-5
CASGPRTPSTYNEQFF
TGTGCTAGTGGTCCTCGGACACCTAGTACATACAATGAGCAGTTCTTC
>TRBJ2-7|TRBD2|few|TRBV7-2
CASSLVSSGGYEQYF
TGTGCCAGCAGCTTAGTGTCTAGCGGGGGATACGAGCAGTACTTC
>TRBJ2-3|TRBD1|-|TRBV6-1
CASSSGQQSTDTQYF
TGTGCCAGCAGCTCGGGACAGCAAAGCACAGATACGCAGTATTTT
>TRBJ1-5|-|-|TRBV7-2
CASSLEHDQPQHF
TGTGCCAGCAGCTTGGAGCACGATCAGCCCCAGCATTTT
>TRBJ2-2|-|-|TRBV9
CASSVGGGPNTGELFF
TGTGCCAGCAGCGTAGGAGGCGGCCCGAACACCGGGGAGCTGTTTTTT
>TRBJ2-7|-|-|TRBV28
CASSLAGVPYEQYF
TGTGCCAGCAGTCTGGCAGGGGTCCCCTACGAGCAGTACTTC
>TRBJ2-7|TRBD1|-|TRBV18
CASSPRTGAQGQYF
TGTGCCAGCTCACCACGGACAGGGGCCCAAGGGCAGTACTTC
>TRBJ2-3|-|-|TRBV15
CATSRDLAVTGTQYF
TGTGCCACCAGCAGAGATCTGGCCGTCACCGGGACGCAGTATTTT
>TRBJ1-2|-|few|TRBV6-5
CASSEARGYTF
TGTGCCAGCAGTGAAGCTCGTGGCTACACCTTC
>TRBJ2-1|TRBD1|few|TRBV14
CASSPLAGTGEENEQFF
TGTGCCAGCAGCCCCCTTGCGGGGACAGGGGAGGAGAATGAGCAGTTCTTC
>TRBJ2-7|-|few|TRBV18
CASSPAGSSYEQYF
TGTGCCAGCTCACCGGCAGGCTCTTCCTACGAGCAGTACTTC
>TRBJ1-1|-|-|TRBV12-5
CASVQRRGTEAFF
TGTGCTAGTGTCCAGCGGCGTGGGACTGAAGCTTTCTTT
>TRBJ2-3|-|-|TRBV11-3
CASSYQNPGAQYF
TGTGCCAGCAGCTACCAGAACCCGGGGGCGCAGTATTTT
>TRBJ2-4|-|few|TRBV5-4
CASSLDGGAGKNIQYF
TGTGCCAGCAGCTTGGATGGGGGGGCGGGCAAAAACATTCAGTACTTC
>TRBJ1-2|TRBD1|-|TRBV18
CASSASGDRVGYTF
TGTGCCAGCTCGGCCTCTGGGGACAGGGTTGGCTACACCTTC
>TRBJ1-1|TRBD1|few|TRBV15
CATSRSMGQANTEAFF
TGTGCCACCAGCAGATCCATGGGACAGGCGAACACTGAAGCTTTCTTT
>TRBJ2-5|TRBD2|few|TRBV19
CASQPLAGQETQYF
TGTGCCAGCCAGCCCCTAGCGGGGCAAGAGACCCAGTACTTC
>TRBJ2-5|-|few|TRBV30
CAWRKGGEQETQYF
TGTGCCTGGAGAAAGGGGGGGGAGCAAGAGACCCAGTACTTC
>TRBJ2-3|TRBD2|-|TRBV9
CASSVGSAGGAWGTDTQYF
TGTGCCAGCAGCGTAGGATCAGCGGGAGGCGCCTGGGGCACAGATACGCAGTATTTT
>TRBJ1-4|-|few|TRBV4-1
CASSQDQEGTNEKLFF
TGCGCCAGCAGCCAAGATCAAGAGGGAACTAATGAAAAACTGTTTTTT
>TRBJ1-2|TRBD1|few|TRBV10-3
CAISRGTGDYGYTF
TGTGCCATCAGCAGGGGGACAGGAGACTATGGCTACACCTTC
>TRBJ1-3|-|few|TRBV9
CASSVKSGAGNTIYF
TGTGCCAGCAGCGTAAAGTCAGGGGCTGGAAACACCATATATTTT
>TRBJ2-1|TRBD2|-|TRBV18
CASSPWTSGGRYNEQFF
TGTGCCAGCTCACCGTGGACTAGCGGGGGCCGGTACAATGAGCAGTTCTTC
>TRBJ2-7|TRBD1|-|TRBV10-3
CAISEGDRGREQYF
TGTGCCATCAGTGAGGGGGACAGGGGGCGGGAGCAGTACTTC
>TRBJ2-5|TRBD1|-|TRBV11-2
CASSLGTGRDETQYF
TGTGCCAGCAGCTTGGGGACAGGGAGGGACGAGACCCAGTACTTC
>TRBJ2-5|-|few|TRBV7-8
CASSFQGNWETQYF
TGTGCCAGCAGCTTTCAGGGGAATTGGGAGACCCAGTACTTC
>TRBJ2-7|-|-|TRBV11-3
CASSLADREYEQYF
TGTGCCAGCAGCTTAGCGGACAGAGAGTACGAGCAGTACTTC
>TRBJ2-1|TRBD1|many|TRBV7-2
CASSASRDREQFF
TGTGCCAGCAGCGCGTCCCGGGACAGGGAGCAGTTCTTC
>TRBJ2-1|-|few|TRBV10-3
CATAGYRNEQFF
TGTGCCACCGCCGGGTACCGAAATGAGCAGTTCTTC
>TRBJ2-6|TRBD2|once|TRBV19
CASSRGGQSLSGANVLTF
TGTGCCAGTAGCCGGGGGGGCCAGTCCCTCTCTGGGGCCAACGTCCTGACTTTC
>TRBJ2-2|TRBD1|-|TRBV30
CAWTRTGALTGELFF
TGTGCCTGGACCCGGACAGGGGCACTCACCGGGGAGCTGTTTTTT
>TRBJ2-1|TRBD2|-|TRBV4-1
CASSQVGAGTKNEQFF
TGCGCCAGCAGCCAAGTGGGAGCCGGGACTAAGAATGAGCAGTTCTTC
>TRBJ2-2|-|-|TRBV9
CASSPAGSGVVGELFF
TGTGCCAGCAGCCCTGCTGGTAGCGGTGTAGTTGGGGAGCTGTTTTTT
>TRBJ1-1|-|-|TRBV25-1
CASSAGGLRAFF
TGTGCCAGCAGTGCGGGGGGCTTGAGGGCTTTCTTT
>TRBJ1-1|TRBD1|-|TRBV5-1
CASSFSRQGAGRTEAFF
TGCGCCAGCAGCTTTTCCCGACAGGGGGCAGGTAGGACTGAAGCTTTCTTT
>TRBJ1-2|-|-|TRBV6-5
CASRGLNNYGYTF
TGTGCCAGCAGGGGCCTGAACAACTATGGCTACACCTTC
>TRBJ2-7|-|few|TRBV2
CASSEGQVTYEQYF
TGTGCCAGCAGTGAAGGGCAGGTGACCTACGAGCAGTACTTC
>TRBJ2-4|TRBD1|-|TRBV9
CASSAAQTGGIQYF
TGTGCCAGCAGCGCAGCACAGACAGGGGGCATTCAGTACTTC
>TRBJ2-5|TRBD2|-|TRBV4-3
CASSQDTGGGETQYF
TGCGCCAGCAGCCAAGATACGGGGGGAGGGGAGACCCAGTACTTC
>TRBJ1-1|TRBD1|few|TRBV5-4
CASSRQDRGDTEAFF
TGTGCCAGCAGCCGTCAAGACAGGGGCGACACTGAAGCTTTCTTT
>TRBJ2-2|TRBD1|-|TRBV7-2
CASRPGTANTGELFF
TGTGCCAGCAGACCCGGGACAGCGAACACCGGGGAGCTGTTTTTT